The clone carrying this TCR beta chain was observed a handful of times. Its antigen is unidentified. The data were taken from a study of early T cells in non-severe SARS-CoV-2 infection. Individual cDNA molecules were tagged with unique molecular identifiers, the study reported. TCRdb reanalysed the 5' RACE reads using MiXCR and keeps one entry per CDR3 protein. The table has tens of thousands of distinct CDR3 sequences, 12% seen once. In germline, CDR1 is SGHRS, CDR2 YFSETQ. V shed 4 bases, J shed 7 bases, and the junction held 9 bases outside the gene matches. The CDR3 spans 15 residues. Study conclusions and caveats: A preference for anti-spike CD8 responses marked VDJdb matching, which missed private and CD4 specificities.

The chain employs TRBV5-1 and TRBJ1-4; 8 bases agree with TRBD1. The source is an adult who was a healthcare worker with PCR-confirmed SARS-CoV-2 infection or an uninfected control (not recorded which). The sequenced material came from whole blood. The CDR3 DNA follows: TGCGCCAGCAGCCTCGGACAGGGTAGAGTTGAAAAACTGTTTTTT. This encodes CASSLGQGRVEKLFF.